The 11 T cell receptor beta chains below were found in one sample sequenced in a study of technical replicates of blood from a handful of donors (dated by TCRdb to the late 2010s). Libraries were prepared through the immunoSEQ multiplex PCR assay. Held by TCRdb, this immuneACCESS table contains in-frame sequences only and omits some clones. Under half of the omission traces to an unresolved V gene where checked; the cause of the rest is unknown. This sample gives more than 60,000 clones in total; roughly 94% of them show up just once. 0.25% of the sample comes from the top ten. Sequenced: T cells isolated from PBMCs. The receptor source for this set is a human donor in good health.

The genes are TRBV7-9 and TRBJ1-2; 9 bases agree with TRBD1. The CDR3 extends over 13 amino acids. After removal of 3 bases from V and 10 bases from J, the junction contained 6 bases not matched to a gene. Germline CDR1 is SEHNR and CDR2 is FQNEAQ (reference sequence). The CDR3, as DNA: TGTGCCAGCAGCTTTGGGACAGGGTGGGACTACACCTTC. This gives the protein CASSFGTGWDYTF.

The rearrangement joins TRBV19 to TRBJ2-7; D gene ambiguous. Trimming cost V 4 bases and J 6 bases, with 10 bases left between them. The CDR3 covers 12 residues. From germline, CDR1 is LNHDA and CDR2 SQIVND (reference sequence). The CDR3 DNA sequence: TGTGCCAGTAGTAATCTTTCGGGCGAGCAGTACTTC. It encodes CASSNLSGEQYF.

V and J are TRBV7-2 and TRBJ1-5, with D hard to call. The CDR3 extends over 16 amino acids. Per germline, CDR1 SGHTA and CDR2 FQGNSA. V was shortened by 0 bases and J by 5 bases, with 14 bases between the two germline ends. The CDR3: CASSLAYRSVDQPQHF. The CDR3 bases are TGTGCCAGCAGCTTAGCATATCGCAGCGTAGATCAGCCCCAGCATTTT.

This rearrangement joins TRBV4-2 to TRBJ1-5; a possible D gene is TRBD1 (5 bases). Germline CDR1 and CDR2: LGHNA and YNFKEQ. V was pared by 0 bases and J by 1 base, with 13 bases between. The CDR3 runs 17 residues. The CDR3 DNA reads as TGTGCCAGCAGCCAAGATCTTACGGGGGTAAGCAATCAGCCCCAGCATTTT. It is translated as CASSQDLTGVSNQPQHF.

This chain connects TRBV4-2 to TRBJ2-7; 8 bases map to TRBD1. Losses at the gene ends were 2 bases for V and 3 bases for J; bases not matched to a gene: 6. CDR1 is LGHNA and CDR2 is YNFKEQ in the germline V gene. This CDR3 is built from 15 residues. The CDR3 coding sequence is TGTGCCAGCAGCCAATATACCGGGACAGGCTACGAGCAGTACTTC. This sequence encodes CASSQYTGTGYEQYF.

The rearrangement links TRBV19 to TRBJ2-7; tentatively, D is TRBD1 (5 bases). The CDR3 has 12 amino acids. Germline values: CDR1 LNHDA, CDR2 SQIVND (reference sequence). Trimming took off 3 bases at V and 5 bases at J, with 8 bases between the two ends. The CDR3 loop is CASSIRGHEQYF. In nucleotides, the CDR3 is TGTGCCAGTAGTATTAGGGGCCACGAGCAGTACTTC.

The V gene is TRBV11-2, the J gene TRBJ2-7, with 7 bases fitting TRBD2. CDR1 is SGHAT and CDR2 is FQNNGV in the germline V gene. Trimming took 4 bases from V and 1 from J; bases not matched to a gene: 10. This CDR3 is 16 amino acids long. In DNA form, the CDR3 reads TGTGCCAGCAGCTCCGTCCTTCGGGAGGAATCCTACGAGCAGTACTTC. Its translation is CASSSVLREESYEQYF.

This sequence joins TRBV11-3 and TRBJ1-3; D gene uncertain. This CDR3 comprises 16 residues. Trimming left V 3 bases short and J 0 bases short, with 12 bases between. Per germline, CDR1 SGHNT and CDR2 YENEEA. The CDR3 DNA sequence: TGTGCCAGCAGCTTTCGAGCAAGAAGCTCTGGAAACACCATATATTTT. Its translation: CASSFRARSSGNTIYF. Complete variable domain (other parts from reference TRBV11-3 and TRBJ1-3): EAGVVQSPRYKIIEKKQPVAFWCNPISGHNTLYWYLQNLGQGPELLIRYENEEAVDDSQLPKDRFSAERLKGVDSTLKIQPAELGDSAVYLCASSFRARSSGNTIYFGEGSWLTVV.

The chain carries TRBV5-1 and TRBJ2-5, with 8 bases aligning to TRBD1. The V gene end was trimmed by 5 bases and the J gene end by 4 bases; junction bases not matched to a gene: 1. Germline CDR1 and CDR2: SGHRS and YFSETQ. The CDR3 has 12 residues. The CDR3 DNA follows: TGCGCCAGCAGACAGGGGGGAGAGACCCAGTACTTC. It encodes CASRQGGETQYF.

J is TRBJ2-7 and V is TRBV10-3; the match to TRBD1 covers 9 bases. This CDR3 contains 18 residues. V dropped 0 bases and J dropped 6; count of bases not matched to a gene: 15. Germline CDR1 and CDR2: ENHRY and SYGVKD. The CDR3 region is CAISESPTGTGIRGEQYF. The DNA for the CDR3 is TGTGCCATCAGTGAGTCCCCGACCGGGACAGGGATTAGAGGCGAGCAGTACTTC.

The J gene is TRBJ1-1, the V gene TRBV5-6, with a possible D match to TRBD1 (5 bases). The ends were cut back, 6 bases at V and 0 bases at J, with 18 bases in the middle. The CDR3 contains 16 residues. Looked up from germline, CDR1 is SGHDT and CDR2 is YYEEEE. The CDR3 DNA sequence: TGTGCCAGCATCTACAGGACCCTTGAATTGAACACTGAAGCTTTCTTT. Encoded protein: CASIYRTLELNTEAFF.